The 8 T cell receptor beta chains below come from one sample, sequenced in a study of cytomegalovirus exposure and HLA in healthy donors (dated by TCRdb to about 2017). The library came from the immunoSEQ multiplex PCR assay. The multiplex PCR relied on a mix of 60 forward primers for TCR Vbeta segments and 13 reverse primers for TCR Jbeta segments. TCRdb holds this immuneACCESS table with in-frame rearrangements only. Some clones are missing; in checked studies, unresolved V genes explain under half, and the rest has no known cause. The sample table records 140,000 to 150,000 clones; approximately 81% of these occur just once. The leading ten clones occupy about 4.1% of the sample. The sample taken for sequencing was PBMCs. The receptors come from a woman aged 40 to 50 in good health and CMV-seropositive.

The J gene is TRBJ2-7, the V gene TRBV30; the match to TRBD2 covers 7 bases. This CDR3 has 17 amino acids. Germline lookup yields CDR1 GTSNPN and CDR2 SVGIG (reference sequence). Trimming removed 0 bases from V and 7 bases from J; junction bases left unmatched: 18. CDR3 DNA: TGTGCCTGGAGTGTGGGGGGGGTAGTGCCTAGAAATTCGGAGCAGTACTTC. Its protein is CAWSVGGVVPRNSEQYF. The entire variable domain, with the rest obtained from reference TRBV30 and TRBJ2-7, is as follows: SQTIHQWPATLVQPVGSPLSLECTVEGTSNPNLYWYRQAAGRGLQLLFYSVGIGQISSEVPQNLSASRPQDRQFILSSKKLLLSDSGFYLCAWSVGGVVPRNSEQYFGPGTRLTVT.

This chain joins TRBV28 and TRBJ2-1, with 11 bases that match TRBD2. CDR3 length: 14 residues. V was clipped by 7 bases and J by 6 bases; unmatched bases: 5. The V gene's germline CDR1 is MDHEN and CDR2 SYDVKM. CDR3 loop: CASNSGGAGNEQFF. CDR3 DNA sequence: TGTGCCAGCAATAGCGGGGGGGCGGGCAATGAGCAGTTCTTC. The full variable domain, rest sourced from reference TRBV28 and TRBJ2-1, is DVKVTQSSRYLVKRTGEKVFLECVQDMDHENMFWYRQDPGLGLRLIYFSYDVKMKEKGDIPEGYSVSREKKERFSLILESASTNQTSMYLCASNSGGAGNEQFFGPGTRLTVL.

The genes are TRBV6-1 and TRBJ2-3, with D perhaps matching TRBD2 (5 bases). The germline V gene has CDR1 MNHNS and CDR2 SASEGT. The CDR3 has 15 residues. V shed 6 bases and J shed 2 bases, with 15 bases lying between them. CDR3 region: CASRREGSPTDTQYF. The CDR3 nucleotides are TGTGCCAGCAGGAGGGAAGGCTCTCCCACAGATACGCAGTATTTT.

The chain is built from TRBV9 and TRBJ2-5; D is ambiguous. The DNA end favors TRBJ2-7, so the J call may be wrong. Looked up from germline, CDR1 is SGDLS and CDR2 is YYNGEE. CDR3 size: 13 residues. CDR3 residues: CASSVQVPHEQYF. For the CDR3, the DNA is TGTGCCAGCAGCGTACAAGTACCCCACGAGCAGTACTTC.

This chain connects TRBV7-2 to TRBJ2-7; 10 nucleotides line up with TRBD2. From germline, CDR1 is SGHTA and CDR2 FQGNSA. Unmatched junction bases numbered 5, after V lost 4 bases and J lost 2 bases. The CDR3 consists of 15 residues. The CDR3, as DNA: TGTGCCAGCAGCTCCGTAGCGGGGGGTGCCTACGAGCAGTACTTC. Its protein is CASSSVAGGAYEQYF.

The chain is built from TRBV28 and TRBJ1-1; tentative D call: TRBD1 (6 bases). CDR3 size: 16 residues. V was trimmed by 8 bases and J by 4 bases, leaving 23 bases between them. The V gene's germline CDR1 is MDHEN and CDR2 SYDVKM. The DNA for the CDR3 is TGTGCCAGCGGATCTATCTCAGGGGTAACGGTCACTGAAGCTTTCTTT. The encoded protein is CASGSISGVTVTEAFF.

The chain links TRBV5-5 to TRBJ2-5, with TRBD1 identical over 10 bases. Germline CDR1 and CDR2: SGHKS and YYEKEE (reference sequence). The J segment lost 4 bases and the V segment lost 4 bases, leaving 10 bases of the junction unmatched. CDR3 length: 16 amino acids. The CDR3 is CASSGIRQGAGETQYF. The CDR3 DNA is TGTGCCAGCAGCGGAATCAGACAGGGGGCCGGAGAGACCCAGTACTTC. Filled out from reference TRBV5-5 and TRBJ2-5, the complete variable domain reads DAGVTQSPTHLIKTRGQQVTLRCSPISGHKSVSWYQQVLGQGPQFIFQYYEKEERGRGNFPDRFSARQFPNYSSELNVNALLLGDSALYLCASSGIRQGAGETQYFGPGTRLLVL.

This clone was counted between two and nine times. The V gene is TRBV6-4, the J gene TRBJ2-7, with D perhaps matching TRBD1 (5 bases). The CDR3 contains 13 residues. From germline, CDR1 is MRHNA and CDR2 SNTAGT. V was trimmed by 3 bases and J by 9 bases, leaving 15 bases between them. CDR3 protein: CASSEDYRSPQYF. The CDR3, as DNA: TGTGCCAGCAGTGAAGATTACAGGTCCCCGCAGTACTTC.